This T cell receptor (beta chain) appears in the sequencing data of a study of T cell repertoires in cytomegalovirus infection. V gave up 4 bases and J gave up 2 bases, with 8 bases separating them. This CDR3 is built from 14 residues. CDR1 is MNHEY, CDR2 SMNVEV, per germline (reference sequence). Overall study results and limits: Cumulative public TCR beta family frequency identified CMV carriers with the relevant HLA.

This clonotype was counted between two and nine times. Its matching antigen is unknown. TCRdb independently ran MiXCR on the reads; one entry per CDR3 protein. The sample yields about 920,000 distinct CDR3 sequences, around 31% seen once. The receptor comes from a human donor in good health (CMV status not recorded). Some clones in this sample may be carry-over from other donors' samples. J is TRBJ1-4 and V is TRBV27; D is ambiguous. Sample: cultured CD8+ T cells from PBMCs, taken from culture after CMV antigen stimulation. The CDR3 DNA is TGTGCCAGCAGTTCGACACTTACTAATGAAAAACTGTTTTTT. Encoded protein: CASSSTLTNEKLFF.